This T cell receptor beta chain was recorded in a study of post-analysis software for immune sequencing data. This clonotype was picked up a small number of times. Antigen: not known. Study results and limitations: TRBV segments more frequent in patients than in controls numbered five and included TRBV5-6, TRBV5-1 and TRBV20-1.

Unique molecular identifiers were present in the TCR beta cDNA libraries. One entry per CDR3 protein results from TCRdb running MiXCR on the PCR reads. The sample records about 170,000 distinct CDR3 sequences, roughly 30% being singletons. The CDR3 contains 11 residues. The V gene lost 8 bases and the J gene lost 4 bases, with 9 bases spanning the gap. CDR1 is SGHVS and CDR2 is FQNEAQ in the germline V gene. The source material was blood. This receptor was identified in a girl between 10 and 17 years old with multiple sclerosis. The chain is built from TRBV7-8 and TRBJ2-7; D remains ambiguous. This chain's CDR3 is CASGVGYEQYF. The CDR3 nucleotides read TGTGCCAGCGGGGTGGGTTACGAGCAGTACTTC.